The 16 T cell receptor beta chains in this list originate from one sample, sequenced in a study of blood T cell repertoires in COVID-19. Clones were read by immunoSEQ multiplex PCR, and TCRdb kept only the in-frame ones, dropping some. The repertoire holds a few hundred thousand clones, with roughly nine tenths as singletons. Input material: PBMCs or T cells enriched from blood (not recorded which). The receptors come from a woman aged 55-70 years who had recovered from COVID-19.

V and J are TRBV7-3 and TRBJ1-3, with no clear D. Germline assignment: CDR1 SGHTA and CDR2 FQGTGA. This CDR3 is built from 15 residues. Trimming left V 5 bases short and J 4 bases short, with 15 bases between. The CDR3 coding sequence is TGTGCCAGCAGCCCAGTCGGAGGGAACGGAAACACCATATATTTT. It yields the protein CASSPVGGNGNTIYF.

The chain combines TRBV9 with TRBJ2-3; 10 bases are shared with TRBD2. Germline V gene lookup returns CDR1 SGDLS and CDR2 YYNGEE. This CDR3 has 16 amino acids. J gave up 8 bases and V 3 bases, and 12 bases lay outside the gene matches. The CDR3 loop is CASSERAGTSVSTQYF. In DNA, the CDR3 is TGTGCCAGCAGCGAGAGAGCCGGGACTAGCGTGAGTACGCAGTATTTT.

This clone was detected once. The rearrangement joins TRBV15 to TRBJ1-5, with D hard to call. V was cut by 0 bases and J by 1 base, with 4 bases left in between. There are 14 residues in the CDR3. Germline lookup yields CDR1 LNHNV and CDR2 YYDKDF (reference sequence). As DNA, the CDR3 is TGTGCCACCAGCAGAGACCGGAGCAATCAGCCCCAGCATTTT. Amino acids: CATSRDRSNQPQHF.

The V call is TRBV9, the J call TRBJ1-2, with D uncertain. V gave up 3 bases and J gave up 8 bases, with 11 bases separating them. Germline assignment: CDR1 SGDLS and CDR2 YYNGEE. The CDR3 runs 12 residues. The CDR3: CASSATPGGYTF. CDR3 nucleotides: TGTGCCAGCAGCGCCACTCCGGGAGGCTACACCTTC.

The chain links TRBV28 to TRBJ2-1; 7 nucleotides match TRBD2. CDR3 length: 14 residues. CDR1 is MDHEN, CDR2 SYDVKM, per germline. CDR3: CGASGGSSYNEQFF. The CDR3 DNA reads as TGTGGGGCTAGCGGAGGGAGCTCCTACAATGAGCAGTTCTTC. The full variable domain, rest sourced from reference TRBV28 and TRBJ2-1, is DVKVTQSSRYLVKRTGEKVFLECVQDMDHENMFWYRQDPGLGLRLIYFSYDVKMKEKGDIPEGYSVSREKKERFSLILESASTNQTSMYLCGASGGSSYNEQFFGPGTRLTVL.

As regards this clone: Other nucleotide sequences in the sample specify the same CDR3. This chain joins TRBV5-1 and TRBJ2-1; 11 positions agree with TRBD2. The length of the CDR3 is 15 residues. The germline gives CDR1 SGHRS, CDR2 YFSETQ. The J segment lost 4 bases and the V segment lost 2 bases, leaving 2 bases of the junction unmatched. This CDR3 is CASSLGTSGYNEQFF. The DNA for the CDR3 is TGCGCCAGCAGCTTAGGGACTAGCGGATACAATGAGCAGTTCTTC.

The chain employs TRBV6-1 and TRBJ1-5, with D unclear. This CDR3 contains 13 residues. Germline V gene data show CDR1 as MNHNS and CDR2 as SASEGT. The germline V and J ends were trimmed by 3 bases and 9 bases, with 12 bases remaining between them. The CDR3 region is CASSETRDRPQHF. The CDR3 nucleotides are TGTGCCAGCAGTGAGACACGGGATCGGCCCCAGCATTTT.

The gene calls are TRBV5-1 and TRBJ1-3; D possibly corresponds to TRBD1 (5 bases). The germline V gene has CDR1 SGHRS and CDR2 YFSETQ. This CDR3 contains 17 residues. V lost 2 bases to trimming and J lost 4 bases, with 19 bases between them. The CDR3 region has the DNA TGCGCCAGCAGCTTAGCGGGAAGGGGCCGGAGGGGAAACACCATATATTTT. Protein product: CASSLAGRGRRGNTIYF.

The rearrangement joins TRBV3-1 (or the pseudogene TRBV3-2) to TRBJ2-5; 8 bases align to TRBD2. From germline, CDR1 is LGHDT and CDR2 YNNKEL (reference sequence). Losses at the gene ends were 4 bases for V and 3 bases for J; bases not matched to a gene: 1. The CDR3 consists of 13 residues. CDR3 loop: CASSPGLEETQYF. The CDR3 DNA reads as TGTGCCAGCAGCCCGGGACTAGAAGAGACCCAGTACTTC.

The rearrangement uses TRBV27 and TRBJ1-2; D is perhaps TRBD1 (5 bases). Trimming left V 8 bases short and J 8 bases short, with 15 bases between. There are 12 residues in the CDR3. CDR1 and CDR2 from the germline V gene are MNHEY and SMNVEV (reference sequence). In nucleotides, the CDR3 is TGTGCCAGCGCCGGAGGGGACGAGGGCTACACCTTC. This codes for CASAGGDEGYTF.

The chain carries TRBV11-2 and TRBJ2-1; 8 bases map to TRBD2. J gave up 5 bases and V 1 base, and 1 base lay outside the gene matches. CDR1 and CDR2 (germline): SGHAT, FQNNGV. The CDR3 loop spans 14 amino acids. This chain's CDR3 is CASSLVAGNNEQFF. CDR3 bases: TGTGCCAGCAGCTTAGTAGCGGGGAACAATGAGCAGTTCTTC.

The chain carries TRBV30 and TRBJ1-3, with D tentatively TRBD1 (5 bases). The germline gives CDR1 GTSNPN, CDR2 SVGIG (reference sequence). The CDR3 extends over 13 amino acids. V was pared by 4 bases and J by 0 bases, with 7 bases between. CDR3 nucleotides: TGTGCCTGGACTAGGGGCTCTGGAAACACCATATATTTT. This sequence encodes CAWTRGSGNTIYF.

The rearrangement uses TRBV6-5 and TRBJ1-2, with 7 bases that match TRBD1. Germline-derived CDR1 and CDR2 are MNHEY and SVGAGI. The CDR3 totals 16 residues. Losses at the gene ends were 2 bases for V and 5 bases for J; bases not matched to a gene: 11. CDR3 sequence reads: CASSYRYSPGGYGYTF. CDR3 nucleotide sequence: TGTGCCAGCAGTTACCGCTACTCCCCAGGGGGGTATGGCTACACCTTC.

Comment on this clone: The junction does not match germline at one end; this may be a read error. The rearrangement joins TRBV20-1 to TRBJ2-7; D perhaps matches TRBD1 (6 bases). The CDR3 extends over 14 amino acids. From germline, CDR1 is DFQATT and CDR2 SNEGSKA (reference sequence). Here the CDR3 DNA reads TGCAGTGCTAGTATGACAGGTAATGGGAAAACCCTACTATTC. This gives the protein CSASMTGNGKTLLF.

The chain's CDR3 is CASKREDEKLFF. The CDR3 DNA follows: TGTGCCAGCAAGAGGGAAGATGAAAAACTGTTTTTT. The chain is built from TRBV2 and TRBJ1-4; D uncertain. Germline CDR1 reads SNHLY; CDR2 reads FYNNEI. The length of the CDR3 is 12 residues. Trimming removed 7 bases at V and 6 bases at J, with 9 bases between.

The chain is built from TRBV10-3 and TRBJ1-5; TRBD1 matches at 8 bases. V shed 3 bases and J 3 bases; nucleotides not matched to a gene: 4. Germline CDR1 reads ENHRY; CDR2 reads SYGVKD. The CDR3 is 15 amino acids. The CDR3 loop reads CAISDPTGANQPQHF. The CDR3 bases are TGTGCCATCAGTGACCCGACAGGGGCCAATCAGCCCCAGCATTTT.